This section outlines one T cell receptor beta chain sequence together with its context. This clonotype was observed many times. No cognate antigen has been identified for it. Base quality data are lacking; no much larger clone is found one base away. The TCR beta CDR3 regions were amplified from RNA transcripts. The TCR CDR3 was subjected to a first round of RT-PCR using the HTBI primer set and the Qiagen OneStep RT-PCR kit. The libraries were constructed in a second round of multiplex PCR and then size-selected and purified. The libraries were sequenced on an Illumina HiSeq2000 using paired-end 100 bp reads. As for the original processing: SOAPnuke was used to process the raw data, with reads discarded if the reads contained adapters or uncalled bases, had a mean Phred below 15, or lacked an exact constant-primer or identifier match. COPE v1.2.5 was used to merge the high-quality paired reads, and each unique nucleotide sequence was defined as a clonotype. MiTCR v1.1 was used to align clonotypes to the IMGT TRBV, TRBD and TRBJ reference segments. The analysis included only V-J combinations with a frequency above 0.0001, which together covered around 99% of the repertoires. The TCS score was defined as F50 (clonal expansion) divided by E x V (chaos), with BLOSUM62-based TCRdist calculated between CDR3 peptides within each V-J. Welch's t-statistics and random forest reduced roughly 530 V-J features to fewer than 15, which were used in a naive Bayes classifier (R e1071). The Morisita-Horn index was used to measure how similar the thyroid and blood repertoires were. The public reads were quality trimmed at Q25 with fastp and then assembled into clones with MiXCR by TCRdb, keeping productive beta chains. Under each unique CDR3 protein, matching rows form one entry showing the most common genes and DNA. For this entry, the V and J calls and clone size follow TCRdb and not the study's own pipeline. Present in this sample are 530,000 or so distinct CDR3 sequences, 46% of which were seen just once. Roughly 8.2% of the sample comes from the top ten.

As encoded in the germline V gene (reference sequence), CDR1 is SEHNR while CDR2 is FQNEAQ. There are 17 amino acids in the CDR3, from cysteine to phenylalanine inclusive. Only the CDR3 part of the read is kept: 51 bases, read in frame from the first base. V and J are trimmed by 5 bases and 4 bases, and the gene matches miss 12 bases of the junction. Graves' hyperthyroidism was defined as stable when no progression to ophthalmopathy occurred over 18 months of follow-up. Hyperthyroidism patients were newly diagnosed, had a disease duration of under 2 months, and were aged 18 to 65 years. Exclusion was applied to patients with uncontrolled infections, other autoimmune diseases, pregnancy or lactation. Diagnoses relied on clinical symptoms, serum thyroxine and TRAb, thyroid ultrasound and orbital computed tomography. Total RNA was extracted using Trizol reagent, and RNA quality was assessed on an Agilent 2100 Bioanalyzer.

These data belong to a study of T cells in Graves' hyperthyroidism and ophthalmopathy (dated by TCRdb to the late 2010s). Context from the whole study: A discovery cohort of 95 to 100 patients, about 44 with Graves' ophthalmopathy and roughly 59 with stable Graves' hyperthyroidism, was used to find distinguishing TCR V-J signatures. An independent validation cohort of some 18 hyperthyroidism patients and about 16 patients who later progressed to ophthalmopathy tested prospective prediction of ophthalmopathy. The 95 to 100 discovery patients were divided at random into training and test sets in a 7:3 ratio. The study also compared thyroid tissue and blood T-cell repertoires from more than 5 Graves' hyperthyroidism patients. After blood sampling, hyperthyroidism patients were treated with methimazole at a starting dose of 30 mg daily, and ophthalmopathy patients were treated with high-dose intravenous methylprednisolone. According to the paper, TCR Vbeta CDR3 sequencing was carried out on some 140 peripheral blood samples, which came from around 43 ophthalmopathy, approximately 78 hyperthyroidism and about 17 progressor patients. The full study reports these points: In validation, the model predicted progression to ophthalmopathy with approximately 71% sensitivity and approximately 78% specificity, a median of 6.5 months before onset. Sample size was not statistically predetermined, and investigators were not blinded to group allocation. Blood samples also contained most of the expanded thyroid clonotypes (frequency above 0.001), which suggests that blood repertoires may reflect thyroid immune responses. A model built on a 13 V-J signature distinguished ophthalmopathy from stable hyperthyroidism, reaching 87.88% sensitivity and 81% to 83% specificity in cross-validation and 80%/75% in testing.

The V gene is TRBV7-9 and the J gene is TRBJ2-5, with 11 middle bases fitting TRBD2. Sequenced input: peripheral blood or thyroid tissue (not recorded which). This TCR was recovered from a woman aged 18-35 years with Graves' hyperthyroidism. The CDR3 corresponds to CASSPRLAGRFGETQYF. The nucleotides are TGTGCCAGCAGCCCACGACTAGCGGGAAGGTTCGGAGAGACCCAGTACTTC.